Listed here are 14 T cell receptor beta chains from one sample, sequenced in a study of blood T cell repertoires in COVID-19 (TCRdb year 2020). The library was obtained by the immunoSEQ multiplex PCR assay. TCRdb re-hosts the immuneACCESS table, in-frame sequences only. Its copies lack some clones; in the studies checked, an unresolved V gene accounts for under half of them, and the cause for the rest is not known. The sample contains some 170,000 clones, about 74% of them found a single time. The ten largest clones capture roughly 8.4% of the sample. Sequences were obtained from peripheral blood. The receptors shown here come from a man aged 60 to 69 with acute or convalescent COVID-19.

There are a few counts of this clone. The DNA for the CDR3 is TGTGCCAGCAGCTTAGGCCCGCCAGGGACCTATAATTCACCCCTCCACTTT. Translated, it gives CASSLGPPGTYNSPLHF. This chain joins TRBV7-3 and TRBJ1-6; possible D gene TRBD1, 5 bases. The CDR3 is 17 residues long. Germline lookup yields CDR1 SGHTA and CDR2 FQGTGA. V shed 2 bases and J shed 2 bases, with 13 bases lying between them.

The V and J genes are TRBV2 and TRBJ2-4; D perhaps matches TRBD1 (6 bases). The CDR3 loop spans 12 amino acids. Between the trimmed V and J ends, which lost 6 bases and 15 bases, there was a span of 18 bases. Germline V gives CDR1 SNHLY, CDR2 FYNNEI. The chain's CDR3 is CASREPRVGAYF. In DNA form, the CDR3 reads TGTGCCAGCAGGGAACCTCGGGTGGGGGCGTACTTC.

This sequence joins TRBV11-3 and TRBJ2-2; D is possibly TRBD2 (7 bases). The V gene's germline CDR1 is SGHNT and CDR2 YENEEA. The ends were cut back, 3 bases at V and 4 bases at J, with 12 bases in the middle. There are 15 residues in the CDR3. The CDR3 DNA reads as TGTGCCAGCAGCTTCGGGGGGCTTACCACCGGGGAGCTGTTTTTT. Translation gives CASSFGGLTTGELFF.

This clone was seen more than once but under ten times. The chain carries TRBV5-1 and TRBJ1-1; 9 bases agree with TRBD1. CDR1 is SGHRS, CDR2 YFSETQ, per germline. V lost 0 bases to trimming and J lost 5 bases; unmatched junction nucleotides: 8. The CDR3 totals 16 residues. The CDR3 sequence is CASSLARGQGRTEAFF. The DNA of the CDR3 is TGCGCCAGCAGCTTGGCCAGGGGACAGGGTCGGACTGAAGCTTTCTTT.

The chain couples TRBV11-2 to TRBJ2-7, with 11 bases fitting TRBD1. The CDR3 sequence is 13 residues long. Per the germline V gene, CDR1 is SGHAT and CDR2 is FQNNGV. V was pared by 7 bases and J by 6 bases, with 5 bases of the junction left unmatched. The CDR3 reads CASTGQGAIEQYF. The CDR3 DNA sequence: TGTGCCAGCACCGGACAGGGGGCGATCGAGCAGTACTTC.

The chain combines TRBV25-1 with TRBJ2-7; the D gene is possibly TRBD2 (5 bases). Germline loops: CDR1 MGHDK, CDR2 SYGVNS. This CDR3 has 15 residues. The V and J ends lost 4 bases and 0 bases respectively, with 13 bases between them. The chain's CDR3 is CASSGWTESSYEQYF. The CDR3 nucleotides are TGTGCCAGCAGTGGTTGGACTGAAAGCTCCTACGAGCAGTACTTC.

Regarding this clone: A much larger clone sits a single nucleotide away, making a read error possible. The same CDR3 is also encoded by other DNA sequences in this sample. CDR3 sequence: CAISESGDSPLHF. Written as DNA, the CDR3 is TGTGCCATCAGTGAGTCAGGGGATTCACCCCTCCACTTT. The chain carries TRBV10-3 and TRBJ1-6; D is possibly TRBD1 (5 bases). CDR1 and CDR2 (germline): ENHRY, SYGVKD. V dropped 0 bases and J dropped 8 bases, with 5 bases sitting between them. This CDR3 region has 13 residues.

DNA of the CDR3: TGTGCCAGCAGCGTAGTCAGAGGGACTGAAGCTTTCTTT. Amino acids: CASSVVRGTEAFF. The rearrangement joins TRBV9 to TRBJ1-1; D gene unclear. Trimming took off 0 bases at V and 5 bases at J, with 8 bases between the two ends. The CDR3 runs to 13 residues. CDR1 and CDR2 (germline): SGDLS, YYNGEE.

The rearrangement uses TRBV11-2 and TRBJ1-5; D is possibly TRBD1 (6 bases). Between the trimmed V and J ends, which lost 6 bases and 4 bases, there was a span of 10 bases. This CDR3 spans 13 amino acids. CDR1 is SGHAT, CDR2 FQNNGV, per germline. As DNA, the CDR3 is TGTGCCAGCAGTTCTACAGGGAATCAGCCCCAGCATTTT. Translation gives CASSSTGNQPQHF.

A word on this clone: Other DNA sequences of this sample code for an identical CDR3. CDR3: CAWSGQGGGELFF. CDR3 bases: TGTGCCTGGAGCGGTCAGGGCGGCGGGGAGCTGTTTTTT. This chain links TRBV30 with TRBJ2-2; TRBD1 might be the D (5 bases). Trimming removed 3 bases at V and 7 bases at J, with 12 bases between. This CDR3 is 13 amino acids long. The germline CDR1 and CDR2 sequences are GTSNPN and SVGIG (reference sequence).

The chain has TRBV19 and TRBJ2-2; 8 bases align to TRBD1. This CDR3 is 14 amino acids long. J gave up 5 bases and V 4 bases, and 3 bases lay outside the gene matches. CDR1 and CDR2 (germline): LNHDA, SQIVND (reference sequence). DNA of the CDR3: TGTGCCAGTAGTAGGACAGGGCGTACCGGGGAGCTGTTTTTT. Protein sequence: CASSRTGRTGELFF.

This rearrangement joins TRBV5-6 to TRBJ1-3, with a possible D match to TRBD1 (6 bases). The CDR3 extends over 16 amino acids. V lost 6 bases and J 1 base, leaving 17 bases between the germline ends. Germline CDR1 reads SGHDT; CDR2 reads YYEEEE. The CDR3, as DNA: TGTGCCAGCACCCGGGGGGGGCCAGGATCTGGAAACACCATATATTTT. It encodes CASTRGGPGSGNTIYF.

The genes are TRBV7-2 and TRBJ2-3; 15 bases are a match to TRBD2. The germline CDR1 and CDR2 sequences are SGHTA and FQGNSA. This CDR3 contains 18 residues. V lost 5 bases and J lost 2; bases outside the gene matches: 8. DNA of the CDR3: TGTGCCAGCAGCGGAATGGGGACTAGCGGGGGGCTCACAGATACGCAGTATTTT. Amino acid sequence: CASSGMGTSGGLTDTQYF.

The chain joins TRBV18 to TRBJ1-6, with unresolved D. Germline V CDR1 and CDR2: KGHSH, LQKENI. CDR3 length equals 16 residues. Trimming cost V 4 bases and J 0 bases, with 10 bases left between them. The CDR3 loop reads CASSLSESSYNSPLHF. The DNA of the CDR3 is TGTGCCAGCTCACTTTCTGAGAGCTCCTATAATTCACCCCTCCACTTT.